The T cell receptor (beta chain) described here comes from a study of blood T cell repertoires in COVID-19. Repertoires were generated with immunoSEQ multiplex PCR, while TCRdb's copy carries only in-frame clones and drops some. In the table there are about 430,000 clones, 70% to 90% of which are singletons. Germline V CDR1 and CDR2: WNHNN, SYGVQD (reference sequence). V lost 7 bases and J 6 bases, leaving 14 bases between the germline ends. This CDR3 has 13 amino acids. V gene TRBV10-1 combines with J gene TRBJ2-3, with a weak D call TRBD2 (6 bases). The receptor's source is a woman under 30 who had been exposed to COVID-19. Sequenced: PBMCs or T cells enriched from blood (not recorded which). The CDR3 region is CASIPTSKDTQYF. CDR3 coding DNA: TGCGCCAGCATCCCGACTAGTAAGGATACGCAGTATTTT.